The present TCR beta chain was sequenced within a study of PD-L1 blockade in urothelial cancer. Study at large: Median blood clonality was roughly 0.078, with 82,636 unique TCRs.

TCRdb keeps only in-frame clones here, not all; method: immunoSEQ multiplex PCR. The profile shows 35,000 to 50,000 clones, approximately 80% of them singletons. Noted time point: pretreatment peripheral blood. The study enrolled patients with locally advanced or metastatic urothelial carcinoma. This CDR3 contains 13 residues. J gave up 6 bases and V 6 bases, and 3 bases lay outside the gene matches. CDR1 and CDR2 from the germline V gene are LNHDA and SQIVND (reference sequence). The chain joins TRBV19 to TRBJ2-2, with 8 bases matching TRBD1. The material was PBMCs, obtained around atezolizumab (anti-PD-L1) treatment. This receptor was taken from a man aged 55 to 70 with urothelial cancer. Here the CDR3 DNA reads TGTGCCAGTAGGACAGGGGCGGCCGGGGAGCTGTTTTTT. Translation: CASRTGAAGELFF.